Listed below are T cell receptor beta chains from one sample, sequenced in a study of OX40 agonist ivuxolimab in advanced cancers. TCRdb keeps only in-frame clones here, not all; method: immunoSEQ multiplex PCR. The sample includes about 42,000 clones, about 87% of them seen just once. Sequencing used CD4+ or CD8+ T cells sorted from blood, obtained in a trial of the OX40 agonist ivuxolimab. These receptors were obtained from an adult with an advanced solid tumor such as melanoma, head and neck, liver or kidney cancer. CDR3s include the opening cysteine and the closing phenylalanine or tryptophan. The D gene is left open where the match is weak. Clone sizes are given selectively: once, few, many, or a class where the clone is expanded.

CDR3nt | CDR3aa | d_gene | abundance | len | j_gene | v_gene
TGTGCCAGCAGCGGCGACACCTTCGAGCAGTACTTC | CASSGDTFEQYF | - | - | 12 | TRBJ2-7 | TRBV6-1
TGTGCCAGCAGTTTTTCACAGGGCCCCTCTGGAAACACCATATATTTT | CASSFSQGPSGNTIYF | - | few | 16 | TRBJ1-3 | TRBV6-5
TGTGCCAGCAGTGAAGCGTCGGGACGGATCTACGAGCAGTACTTC | CASSEASGRIYEQYF | - | - | 15 | TRBJ2-7 | TRBV6-1
TGTGCCAGCAGTTCTGCCACAGGAAAGGGTGGCTACACCTTC | CASSSATGKGGYTF | - | - | 14 | TRBJ1-2 | TRBV27
TGTGCCAGCAGCCTAAGAGGGAACGAGCAGTACTTC | CASSLRGNEQYF | - | - | 12 | TRBJ2-7 | TRBV7-9
TGCGCCAGCAGCTTGGGAGGGCGCACAGATACGCAGTATTTT | CASSLGGRTDTQYF | - | - | 14 | TRBJ2-3 | TRBV5-1
TGTGCCTGGAGGGCCTTTTCGGGGGGCGCATATGGAAACACCATATATTTT | CAWRAFSGGAYGNTIYF | - | once | 17 | TRBJ1-3 | TRBV30
TGTGCCAGCGCTGACAGGGCGACTGAAAAACTGTTTTTT | CASADRATEKLFF | TRBD1 | once | 13 | TRBJ1-4 | TRBV7-9
TGTGCCAGCAGTAAACTAGACGGTGCAACTAATGAAAAACTGTTTTTT | CASSKLDGATNEKLFF | - | - | 16 | TRBJ1-4 | TRBV28
TGTGCCAGCAGCTCGGGTGGGGGCAATTCACCCCTCCACTTT | CASSSGGGNSPLHF | - | - | 14 | TRBJ1-6 | TRBV28
TGTGCCAGCAGTTTAAGAACAAACCCCTACGAGCAGTACTTC | CASSLRTNPYEQYF | - | - | 14 | TRBJ2-7 | TRBV27
TGTGCCAGCAGTTCGACACCCGGGACAGGGGGCGAAAAACTGTTTTTT | CASSSTPGTGGEKLFF | TRBD1 | - | 16 | TRBJ1-4 | TRBV28
TGTGCCAGCAGTCCCGAGGGGGGGCTGGTCCAGCCCCAGCATTTT | CASSPEGGLVQPQHF | - | - | 15 | TRBJ1-5 | TRBV6-5
TGTGCCAGCAAGACAGGGACGATTCAAGAGACCCAGTACTTC | CASKTGTIQETQYF | TRBD1 | - | 14 | TRBJ2-5 | TRBV6-5
TGTGCCAGTAGTATCGCTAGCGGGCGCTACGAGCAGTACTTC | CASSIASGRYEQYF | TRBD2 | - | 14 | TRBJ2-7 | TRBV19
TGTGCCAGCAGTTGGACTAGCGGGAGGGATTACGAGCAGTACTTC | CASSWTSGRDYEQYF | TRBD2 | - | 15 | TRBJ2-7 | TRBV6-5
TGTGCCAGCACTTTTGAAGGTGAGCAGTTCTTC | CASTFEGEQFF | - | - | 11 | TRBJ2-1 | TRBV7-6